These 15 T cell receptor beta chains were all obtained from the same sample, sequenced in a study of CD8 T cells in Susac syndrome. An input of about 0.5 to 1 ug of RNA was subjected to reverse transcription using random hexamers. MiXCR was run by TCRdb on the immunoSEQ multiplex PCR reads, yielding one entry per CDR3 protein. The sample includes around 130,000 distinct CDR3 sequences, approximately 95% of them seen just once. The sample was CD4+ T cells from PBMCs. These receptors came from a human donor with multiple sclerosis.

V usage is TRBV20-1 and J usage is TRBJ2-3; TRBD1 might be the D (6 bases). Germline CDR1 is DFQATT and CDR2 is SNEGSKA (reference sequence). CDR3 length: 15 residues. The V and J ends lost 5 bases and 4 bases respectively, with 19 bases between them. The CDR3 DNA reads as TGCAGTGCTCGTACAGGGCCACTAGGTGCAGATACGCAGTATTTT. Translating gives CSARTGPLGADTQYF.

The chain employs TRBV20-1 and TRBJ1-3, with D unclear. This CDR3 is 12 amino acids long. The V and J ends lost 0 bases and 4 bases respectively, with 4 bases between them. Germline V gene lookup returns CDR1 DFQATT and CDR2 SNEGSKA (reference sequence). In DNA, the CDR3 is TGCAGTGCTAGAGAACTCGGAAACACCATATATTTT. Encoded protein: CSARELGNTIYF.

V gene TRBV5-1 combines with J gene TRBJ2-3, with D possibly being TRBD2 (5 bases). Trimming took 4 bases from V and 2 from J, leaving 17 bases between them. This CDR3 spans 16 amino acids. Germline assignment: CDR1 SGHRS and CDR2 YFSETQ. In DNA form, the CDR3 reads TGCGCCAGCAGCGAGTCCGGACGGACTGCCACAGATACGCAGTATTTT. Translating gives CASSESGRTATDTQYF. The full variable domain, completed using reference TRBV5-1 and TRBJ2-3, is KAGVTQTPRYLIKTRGQQVTLSCSPISGHRSVSWYQQTPGQGLQFLFEYFSETQRNKGNFPGRFSGRQFSNSRSEMNVSTLELGDSALYLCASSESGRTATDTQYFGPGTRLTVL.

This chain's CDR3 is CSVKTGDGSYEQYF. The CDR3 DNA sequence: TGCAGCGTTAAAACAGGGGATGGCTCCTACGAGCAGTACTTC. The chain recombines TRBV29-1 with TRBJ2-7; 7 bases align to TRBD1. V lost 5 bases, J lost 0 bases, and 7 bases stayed unmatched. Looked up from germline, CDR1 is SQVTM and CDR2 is ANQGSEA. CDR3 size: 14 residues.

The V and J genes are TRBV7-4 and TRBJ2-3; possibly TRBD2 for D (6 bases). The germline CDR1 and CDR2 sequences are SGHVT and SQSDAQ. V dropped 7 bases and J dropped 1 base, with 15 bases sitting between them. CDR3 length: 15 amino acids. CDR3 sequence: CASTQPSSGTDTQYF. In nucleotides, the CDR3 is TGTGCCAGCACCCAACCCTCTAGCGGCACAGATACGCAGTATTTT.

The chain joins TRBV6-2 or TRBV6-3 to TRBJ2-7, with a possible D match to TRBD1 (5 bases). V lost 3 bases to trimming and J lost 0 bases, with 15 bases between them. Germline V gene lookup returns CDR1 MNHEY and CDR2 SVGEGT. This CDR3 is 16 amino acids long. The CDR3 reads CASSYSLNRSSYEQYF. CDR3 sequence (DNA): TGTGCCAGCAGTTATTCGCTCAACAGGAGCTCCTACGAGCAGTACTTC.

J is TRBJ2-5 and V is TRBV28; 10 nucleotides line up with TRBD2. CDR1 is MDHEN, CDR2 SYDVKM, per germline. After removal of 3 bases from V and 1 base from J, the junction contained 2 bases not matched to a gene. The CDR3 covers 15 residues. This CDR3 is CASSLTSGFQETQYF. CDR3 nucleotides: TGTGCCAGCAGTTTGACTAGCGGGTTCCAAGAGACCCAGTACTTC. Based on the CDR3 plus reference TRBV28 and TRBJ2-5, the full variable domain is DVKVTQSSRYLVKRTGEKVFLECVQDMDHENMFWYRQDPGLGLRLIYFSYDVKMKEKGDIPEGYSVSREKKERFSLILESASTNQTSMYLCASSLTSGFQETQYFGPGTRLLVL.

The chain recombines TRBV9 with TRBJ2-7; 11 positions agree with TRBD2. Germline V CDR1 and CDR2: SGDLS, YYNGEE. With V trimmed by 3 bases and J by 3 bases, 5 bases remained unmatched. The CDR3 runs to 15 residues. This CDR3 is CASSASGLADYEQYF. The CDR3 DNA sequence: TGTGCCAGCAGCGCCTCGGGACTAGCGGACTACGAGCAGTACTTC.

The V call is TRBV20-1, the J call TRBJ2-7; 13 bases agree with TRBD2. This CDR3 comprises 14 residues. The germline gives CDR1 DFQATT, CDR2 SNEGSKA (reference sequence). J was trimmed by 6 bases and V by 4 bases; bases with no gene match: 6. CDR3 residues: CSAKGTSGIREQYF. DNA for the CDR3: TGCAGTGCTAAAGGGACTAGCGGGATACGCGAGCAGTACTTC.

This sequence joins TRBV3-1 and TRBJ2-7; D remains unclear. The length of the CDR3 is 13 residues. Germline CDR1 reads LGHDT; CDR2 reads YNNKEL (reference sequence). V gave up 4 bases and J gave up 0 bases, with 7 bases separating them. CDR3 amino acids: CASSRVSSYEQYF. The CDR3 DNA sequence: TGTGCCAGCAGCCGCGTTTCCTCCTACGAGCAGTACTTC.

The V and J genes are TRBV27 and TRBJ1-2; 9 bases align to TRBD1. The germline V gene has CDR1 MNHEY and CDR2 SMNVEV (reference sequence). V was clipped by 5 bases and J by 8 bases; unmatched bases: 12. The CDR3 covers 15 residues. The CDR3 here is CASSTPDRGSGGYTF. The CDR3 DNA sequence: TGTGCCAGCAGTACCCCGGACAGGGGATCGGGGGGCTACACCTTC.

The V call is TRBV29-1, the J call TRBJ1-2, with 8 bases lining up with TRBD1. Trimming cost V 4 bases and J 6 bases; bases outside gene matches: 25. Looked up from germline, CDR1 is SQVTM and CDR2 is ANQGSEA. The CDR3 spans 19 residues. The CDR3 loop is CSVAPSHVAGGARSDGYTF. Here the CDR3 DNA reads TGCAGCGTTGCACCCTCCCACGTGGCAGGGGGCGCGAGAAGTGATGGCTACACCTTC.

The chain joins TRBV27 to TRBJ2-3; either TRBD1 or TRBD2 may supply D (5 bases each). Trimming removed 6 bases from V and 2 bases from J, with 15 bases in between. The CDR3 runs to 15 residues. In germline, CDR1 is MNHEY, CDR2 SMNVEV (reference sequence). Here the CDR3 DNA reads TGTGCCAGCAGCACCCGGGACCAGAACACAGATACGCAGTATTTT. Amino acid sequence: CASSTRDQNTDTQYF.

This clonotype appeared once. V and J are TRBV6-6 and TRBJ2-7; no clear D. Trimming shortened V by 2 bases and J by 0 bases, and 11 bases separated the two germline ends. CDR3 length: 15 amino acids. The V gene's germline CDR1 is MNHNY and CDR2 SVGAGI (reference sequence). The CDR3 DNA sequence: TGTGCCAGCAGTTACCCGGGCGTGAGCTCCTACGAGCAGTACTTC. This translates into CASSYPGVSSYEQYF.

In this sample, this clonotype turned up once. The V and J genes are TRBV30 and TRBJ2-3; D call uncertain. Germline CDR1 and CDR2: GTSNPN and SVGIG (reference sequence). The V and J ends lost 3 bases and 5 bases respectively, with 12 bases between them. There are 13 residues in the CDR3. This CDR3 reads CAWRRSRVDTQYF. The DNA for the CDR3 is TGTGCCTGGAGGCGTAGTCGGGTAGATACGCAGTATTTT.